Described below is a single T cell receptor (beta chain) sequence and its context. Its antigen is unidentified. The data originate from a study of glioma-infiltrating T cells. General study findings and limits: Non-neoplastic patients had below-expected tissue-blood divergence, while all gliomas exceeded expectation. Only very few CDR3 sequences appeared in both tissue and blood.

The iRepertoire nested amplicon-rescue multiplex PCR amplified TCR alpha and beta CDR3s from RNA. Tissue mRNA or PBMC total RNA, about 85-400 ng, went into one-step reverse transcription and amplification. TCRdb reprocessed the multiplex PCR reads via MiXCR and lists one record per CDR3 protein. The sample has around 150,000 distinct CDR3 sequences; about 39% are singletons. The germline V gene has CDR1 LNHDA and CDR2 SQIVND (reference sequence). This CDR3 has 17 amino acids. V lost 2 bases, J lost 3 bases, and 6 bases stayed unmatched. Sequenced: glioma tissue, nonneoplastic brain tissue, or PBMCs (not recorded which). The receptor was derived from a human donor with low-grade glioma or glioblastoma, undergoing nonglioma brain surgery, or in good health (not recorded which). V gene TRBV19 combines with J gene TRBJ2-1, with TRBD2 matching 11 bases. The CDR3 region has the DNA TGTGCCAGTAGTATAAGGCTAGCGGGAGGACACTACAATGAGCAGTTCTTC. It encodes CASSIRLAGGHYNEQFF.